Following are 4 T cell receptor beta chains from one sample sequenced in a study of beta chain features in type 1 diabetes. Overall study findings and caveats: Across all four CD4+ subsets, people with type 1 diabetes showed modestly shorter TCRB CDR3s.

Their target antigens are unknown. Expressed TCRB transcripts were sequenced after all isolated RNA was converted to cDNA. TCRdb's copy holds only in-frame clones and misses some; the assay was immunoSEQ multiplex PCR. In the table there are more than 300,000 clones, 9.3% of which are singletons. The sequenced sample was central memory CD4+ T cells from blood. Receptors originate from a man aged 30 to 39 with type 1 diabetes.

V usage is TRBV14 and J usage is TRBJ2-4; D is possibly TRBD1 (5 bases). Germline V CDR1 and CDR2: SGHDN, FVKESK. With 1 base removed from V and 7 bases from J, the gap between germline ends came to 11 bases. This CDR3 has 14 residues. The CDR3 protein is CASSQGGQGNIQYF. CDR3 nucleotides: TGTGCCAGCAGCCAAGGAGGCCAGGGTAACATTCAGTACTTC.

This clone turned up a few times. CDR3 bases: TGTGCCAGCAGCCTACAGACAGGGCCGAGGGATCAGCCCCAGCATTTT. Its protein is CASSLQTGPRDQPQHF. V and J are TRBV7-2 and TRBJ1-5; 7 positions match TRBD1. Per germline, CDR1 SGHTA and CDR2 FQGNSA. The CDR3 runs to 16 residues. Trimming removed 5 bases from V and 5 bases from J; junction bases left unmatched: 12.

The chain couples TRBV7-8 to TRBJ2-5; 9 nucleotides agree with TRBD1. This CDR3 is 15 amino acids long. Looked up from germline, CDR1 is SGHVS and CDR2 is FQNEAQ. V lost 3 bases to trimming and J lost 4 bases; unmatched junction nucleotides: 6. DNA for the CDR3: TGTGCCAGCAGCTTCCAACAGGGGGCGGGAGAGACCCAGTACTTC. Translation gives CASSFQQGAGETQYF.

This rearrangement joins TRBV2 to TRBJ1-5, with a weak D call TRBD1 (5 bases). Looked up from germline, CDR1 is SNHLY and CDR2 is FYNNEI. Trimming cost V 7 bases and J 1 base, with 14 bases left between them. There are 15 residues in the CDR3. The CDR3, as DNA: TGTGCCAGCAAGGTAGGGGATAAGAGCAATCAGCCCCAGCATTTT. Translation gives CASKVGDKSNQPQHF.